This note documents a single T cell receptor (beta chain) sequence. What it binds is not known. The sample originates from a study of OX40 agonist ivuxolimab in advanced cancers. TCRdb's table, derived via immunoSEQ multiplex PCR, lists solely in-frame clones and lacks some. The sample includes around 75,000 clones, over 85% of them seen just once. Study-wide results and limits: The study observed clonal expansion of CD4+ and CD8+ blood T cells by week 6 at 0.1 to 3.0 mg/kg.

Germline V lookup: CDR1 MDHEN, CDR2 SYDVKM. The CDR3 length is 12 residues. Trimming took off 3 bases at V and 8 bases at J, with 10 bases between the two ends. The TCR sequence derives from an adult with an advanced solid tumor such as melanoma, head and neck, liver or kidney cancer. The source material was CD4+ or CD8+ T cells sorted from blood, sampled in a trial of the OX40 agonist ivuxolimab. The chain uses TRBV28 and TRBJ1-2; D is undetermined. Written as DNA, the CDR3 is TGTGCCAGCAGTTTTCGCCCCGGGGGCTACACCTTC. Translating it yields CASSFRPGGYTF.